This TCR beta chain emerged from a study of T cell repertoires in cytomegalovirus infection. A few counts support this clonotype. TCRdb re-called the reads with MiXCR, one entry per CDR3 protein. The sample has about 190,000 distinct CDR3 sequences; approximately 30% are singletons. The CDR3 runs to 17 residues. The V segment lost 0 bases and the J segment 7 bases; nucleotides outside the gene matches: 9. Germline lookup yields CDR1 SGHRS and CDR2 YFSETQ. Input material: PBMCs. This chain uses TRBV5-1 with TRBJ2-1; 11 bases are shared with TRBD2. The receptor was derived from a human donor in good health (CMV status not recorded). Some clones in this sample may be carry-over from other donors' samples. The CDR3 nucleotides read TGCGCCAGCAGCTTGGAGGTACTAGCGGGGGAGCGAAATGAGCAGTTCTTC. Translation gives CASSLEVLAGERNEQFF.